This T cell receptor (beta chain) emerged from a study of PD-1 blockade in classical Hodgkin lymphoma. Study overall: Intravenous infusions of nivolumab 3 mg/kg reached patients every 2 weeks. Study findings and constraints: Patients starting nivolumab less than 1 year after ASCT had lower diversity and were excluded from later analyses. Newly diagnosed patients reportedly had lower baseline TCR diversity than healthy donors.

Patients all relapsed after autologous stem cell transplantation, and there was variation in brentuximab vedotin exposure. Classification of best responses gave complete response, partial response or progressive disease. The data were produced by immunoSEQ multiplex PCR, yet TCRdb's version contains in-frame clones alone and is incomplete. The repertoire holds tens of thousands of clones, with 87% as singletons. Trimming removed 2 bases from V and 8 bases from J, with 15 bases in between. The germline V gene encodes CDR1 SNHLY and CDR2 FYNNEI. The CDR3 consists of 14 residues. This clone was seen just once. The antigen is not known.

The rearrangement uses TRBV2 and TRBJ1-2; D remains unclear. The starting material was peripheral blood mononuclear cells (PBMCs), obtained at baseline. The clonotype originates from a human donor with classical Hodgkin lymphoma. CDR3 coding DNA: TGTGCCAGCAGTGAACAGTCCCCCAATGTCGGCTACACCTTC. As protein: CASSEQSPNVGYTF.